This TCR beta chain is from a study of metastatic and nonmetastatic thyroid tumors. In the study overall: Repertoire comparison spanned blood and tumor or nodule tissue of malignant and benign thyroid patients.

Per germline, CDR1 SGHAT and CDR2 FQNNGV. This CDR3 is built from 13 residues. V was pared by 8 bases and J by 6 bases, with 7 bases of the junction left unmatched. Before thyroid surgery, none of the patients had received any treatment. By its share, this clone is medium-sized. Its target is unknown. Study findings and constraints: In blood and tumor, TCR beta diversity was reportedly significantly higher in malignant thyroid tumors than in benign nodules.

Original handling: Construction of a distant-metastasis classifier for papillary thyroid cancer relied on CDR3 differences across clinicopathological groups. Via MiXCR, TCRdb re-called the PCR reads. Here the V and J calls rest on TCRdb's processing, not on the authors' analysis. The table includes about 27,000 clones, about 16% detected once. Sequencing was performed on blood. The J gene is TRBJ2-7, the V gene TRBV11-2; TRBD1 aligns across 10 bases. The receptor was isolated from a male donor with papillary thyroid cancer or a benign thyroid nodule (not recorded which). Some clones in this sample may be carry-over from other donors' samples. For the CDR3, the DNA is TGTGCCAGCTCGGACAGGGGGGATTTCGAGCAGTACTTC. Protein: CASSDRGDFEQYF.